This T cell receptor (beta chain) was recovered during a study of T cells after yellow fever vaccination (dated by TCRdb to between 2019 and 2020). Describing the broader study: Libraries from fractions with low cell numbers were prepared with the SMART-Seq v4 Ultra Low Input RNA kit. Two healthy male donors made up the cohort, one aged 18 to 29 years and the other aged 30 to 40 years. Bulk PBMC replicates and cell subsets were isolated from blood drawn at multiple timepoints before and after both primary and secondary immunization. To follow T-cell clones before and after both primary and booster YFV17D yellow fever vaccination, bulk TCR alpha and beta repertoires underwent longitudinal sequencing. General findings and caveats noted by the study authors: A small fraction of clonotypes appeared in both the CD4 and CD8 compartments, likely as a result of convergent recombination. Because abundant contaminating clonotypes from the bulk population could be contained in FACS-sorted repertoires, computational filtering was required. The secondary T-cell response was weaker than the primary response but faster, peaking on day 5 instead of day 15. After the booster, most of the clones that had expanded following primary vaccination were detected again (almost 98% of CD4 and around 90% of CD8), which suggests that memory was broadly maintained. The study included only two donors, which limits how far the findings can be generalized.

TCR cDNA was synthesized by 5'RACE template switching, which introduced a universal primer site and unique molecular identifiers. Priming for cDNA synthesis came from both the TCR alpha and TCR beta constant segments. Library amplification involved two PCR steps, and the second step added sample barcodes and sequencing adapters. Libraries were sequenced on Illumina HiSeq 2500 (2x100 bp) or NovaSeq (2x150 bp). On the authors' methods: MIGEC was used to demultiplex reads and collapse the reads into UMI consensus sequences, and MiXCR was used for V(D)J alignment. Vaccine-responding clonotypes were identified with edgeR using replicate PBMC samples, with FDR below 0.01 and a log2 fold change above 5 up to day 15 being required. Each bulk clonotype received a CD4 or CD8 identity based on whether the sequenced CD4 or CD8 repertoire contained that clonotype at higher abundance. TCRdb cleaned the public reads at Q25 with fastp, built clones with MiXCR and kept in-frame beta chains. CDR3 protein sequences are deduplicated, and each keeps its most common genes and DNA. None of the V and J calls come from the authors' own analysis; TCRdb made them. Across this sample there are just under 600,000 distinct CDR3 sequences, with around an eighth seen only once. About an eighth of the sample is held by the ten biggest clonotypes.

On this clonotype: Its antigen target is currently unknown. No base quality information exists; no much larger clone differs at one position.

The intended sense of this specimen's treatment or condition label: live attenuated yellow fever vaccine strain. At every blood-draw timepoint, two biological replicates of bulk PBMCs were collected. PBMCs were isolated from peripheral blood using a standard Ficoll-Paque protocol. TriZol was used to extract RNA from bulk PBMCs, from CD4 and CD8 fractions, and from dextramer-positive and dextramer-negative fractions. The sample in question was PBMCs, obtained on the day of the yellow fever booster vaccination. The receptor was derived from a man under 40 who received the YFV17D yellow fever vaccine.

The nucleotides read TGTGCCGTAGGGACAGGGGGCCTTTACGAGCAGTACTTC. Its coded protein is CAVGTGGLYEQYF. The sequence is built from TRBV12-3 or TRBV12-4 and TRBJ2-7; TRBD1 aligns with 12 central bases. The V end gives up 11 bases and the J end 4 bases, leaving 6 bases in the junction not matched to a gene. The CDR3 goes from the cysteine to the phenylalanine over 13 residues. Of all the DNA, just the CDR3 is kept, 39 bases in frame from base 1.